A selection of T cell receptor beta chains follows, all from one sample in a study of metastatic and nonmetastatic thyroid tumors. TCRdb re-called the PCR reads with MiXCR. The sample shows 15,000 to 20,000 clones, approximately 14% of them seen only once. Material: blood. All receptors come from a female donor with papillary thyroid cancer or a benign thyroid nodule (not recorded which). Some clones in this sample may be carry-over from other donors' samples. The CDR3 runs from the conserved cysteine through the conserved F or W. A D gene is named only where the DNA matches it firmly. The size entry is marked missing in some rows and otherwise reads once, few, many or a size class.

j_call: TRBJ2-1; clone_size: medium-sized; d_call: -; cdr3_length: 15; v_call: TRBV10-3; cdr3_aa: CAISTHRSEVNEQFF; cdr3_nt: TGTGCCATCAGTACGCACAGGTCGGAAGTCAATGAGCAGTTCTTC
j_call: TRBJ2-3; clone_size: -; d_call: -; cdr3_length: 15; v_call: TRBV11-2; cdr3_aa: CASSELERLTDTQYF; cdr3_nt: TGTGCCAGCAGCGAACTCGAGCGTCTCACAGATACGCAGTATTTT
j_call: TRBJ2-5; clone_size: medium-sized; d_call: -; cdr3_length: 14; v_call: TRBV12-3/TRBV12-4; cdr3_aa: CASSLGHVQETQYF; cdr3_nt: TGTGCCAGCAGTTTAGGACACGTTCAAGAGACCCAGTACTTC
j_call: TRBJ1-3; clone_size: many; d_call: -; cdr3_length: 13; v_call: TRBV2; cdr3_aa: CASSSSSGNTIYF; cdr3_nt: TGTGCCAGCAGTTCGAGCTCTGGAAACACCATATATTTT
j_call: TRBJ1-5; clone_size: medium-sized; d_call: TRBD1; cdr3_length: 13; v_call: TRBV6-1; cdr3_aa: CASSSDRAQPQHF; cdr3_nt: TGTGCCAGCAGTTCAGACAGGGCCCAGCCCCAGCATTTT
j_call: TRBJ1-1; clone_size: few; d_call: -; cdr3_length: 13; v_call: TRBV6-2/TRBV6-3; cdr3_aa: CASSQSENTEAFF; cdr3_nt: TGTGCCAGCAGCCAATCCGAAAACACTGAAGCTTTCTTT
j_call: TRBJ2-7; clone_size: many; d_call: -; cdr3_length: 11; v_call: TRBV11-2; cdr3_aa: CASSYGYEQYF; cdr3_nt: TGTGCCAGCAGCTACGGTTACGAGCAGTACTTC
j_call: TRBJ2-3; clone_size: many; d_call: TRBD2; cdr3_length: 16; v_call: TRBV19; cdr3_aa: CASSIALAGSTDTQYF; cdr3_nt: TGTGCCAGTAGTATAGCACTAGCGGGAAGCACAGATACGCAGTATTTT
j_call: TRBJ1-6; clone_size: few; d_call: TRBD1; cdr3_length: 14; v_call: TRBV2; cdr3_aa: CASRGNTGGSPLHF; cdr3_nt: TGTGCCAGCAGAGGGAATACAGGGGGTTCACCCCTCCACTTT
j_call: TRBJ1-2; clone_size: medium-sized; d_call: TRBD1; cdr3_length: 14; v_call: TRBV19; cdr3_aa: CASTPGQGGYGYTF; cdr3_nt: TGTGCCAGTACCCCTGGACAGGGGGGTTATGGCTACACCTTC
j_call: TRBJ1-1; clone_size: many; d_call: -; cdr3_length: 13; v_call: TRBV11-2; cdr3_aa: CASSLVGGVEAFF; cdr3_nt: TGTGCCAGCAGCTTAGTTGGGGGGGTTGAAGCTTTCTTT
j_call: TRBJ1-1; clone_size: many; d_call: TRBD1; cdr3_length: 16; v_call: TRBV18; cdr3_aa: CASSRDRKISNTEAFF; cdr3_nt: TGTGCCAGCTCGCGGGACAGAAAGATATCGAACACTGAAGCTTTCTTT
j_call: TRBJ2-4; clone_size: many; d_call: -; cdr3_length: 13; v_call: TRBV12-5; cdr3_aa: CASGPTGHPIQYF; cdr3_nt: TGTGCTAGTGGACCGACGGGACACCCCATTCAGTACTTC
j_call: TRBJ1-2; clone_size: -; d_call: TRBD1; cdr3_length: 15; v_call: TRBV4-1; cdr3_aa: CASSQEPRGTYGYTF; cdr3_nt: TGCGCCAGCAGCCAAGAACCCAGGGGGACTTATGGCTACACCTTC
j_call: TRBJ2-7; clone_size: many; d_call: TRBD1; cdr3_length: 11; v_call: TRBV29-1; cdr3_aa: CSVQGEYEQYF; cdr3_nt: TGCAGCGTTCAGGGGGAGTACGAGCAGTACTTC
j_call: TRBJ2-3; clone_size: many; d_call: TRBD2; cdr3_length: 15; v_call: TRBV7-6; cdr3_aa: CASSHSGSRTDTQYF; cdr3_nt: TGTGCCAGCAGCCACAGCGGGAGCCGCACAGATACGCAGTATTTT
j_call: TRBJ1-5; clone_size: medium-sized; d_call: TRBD1; cdr3_length: 15; v_call: TRBV15; cdr3_aa: CATSRGTEWGQPQHF; cdr3_nt: TGTGCCACCAGCAGGGGGACAGAGTGGGGTCAGCCCCAGCATTTT
j_call: TRBJ1-2; clone_size: many; d_call: -; cdr3_length: 16; v_call: TRBV5-5; cdr3_aa: CASSLSGGSRPYGYTF; cdr3_nt: TGTGCCAGCAGCTTGAGTGGGGGAAGTCGCCCATATGGCTACACCTTC
j_call: TRBJ2-3; clone_size: -; d_call: TRBD1; cdr3_length: 16; v_call: TRBV2; cdr3_aa: CASSAGQSASTDTQYF; cdr3_nt: TGTGCCAGCAGTGCGGGACAGAGTGCTAGCACAGATACGCAGTATTTT
j_call: TRBJ2-3; clone_size: many; d_call: TRBD2; cdr3_length: 17; v_call: TRBV5-1; cdr3_aa: CASSLLSSGGVTDTQYF; cdr3_nt: TGCGCCAGCAGCTTGTTGTCTAGCGGGGGGGTTACAGATACGCAGTATTTT
j_call: TRBJ2-7; clone_size: medium-sized; d_call: -; cdr3_length: 13; v_call: TRBV6-1; cdr3_aa: CASRGLPVVEQYF; cdr3_nt: TGTGCCAGCCGGGGACTTCCTGTCGTCGAGCAGTACTTC
j_call: TRBJ1-4; clone_size: -; d_call: -; cdr3_length: 14; v_call: TRBV11-3; cdr3_aa: CASSSSWTGEKLFF; cdr3_nt: TGTGCCAGCAGCTCCTCCTGGACGGGAGAAAAACTGTTTTTT
j_call: TRBJ2-7; clone_size: -; d_call: TRBD1; cdr3_length: 14; v_call: TRBV5-6; cdr3_aa: CASSSGTGLNEQYF; cdr3_nt: TGTGCCAGCAGCTCGGGGACAGGGCTTAACGAGCAGTACTTC
j_call: TRBJ2-2; clone_size: many; d_call: TRBD2; cdr3_length: 15; v_call: TRBV24-1; cdr3_aa: CATSGGGTNTGELFF; cdr3_nt: TGTGCCACCAGTGGGGGGGGGACGAACACCGGGGAGCTGTTTTTT
j_call: TRBJ1-2; clone_size: medium-sized; d_call: -; cdr3_length: 14; v_call: TRBV6-5; cdr3_aa: CASSYFRGNYGYTF; cdr3_nt: TGTGCCAGCAGTTACTTTCGGGGTAACTATGGCTACACCTTC
j_call: TRBJ2-1; clone_size: medium-sized; d_call: -; cdr3_length: 13; v_call: TRBV28; cdr3_aa: CASSFQAGDEQFF; cdr3_nt: TGTGCCAGCAGTTTCCAAGCTGGGGATGAGCAGTTCTTC
j_call: TRBJ2-7; clone_size: many; d_call: TRBD1; cdr3_length: 17; v_call: TRBV5-6; cdr3_aa: CASSPRPGQGVAYEQYF; cdr3_nt: TGTGCCAGCAGCCCAAGACCGGGACAGGGGGTTGCCTACGAGCAGTACTTC
j_call: TRBJ2-5; clone_size: many; d_call: TRBD2; cdr3_length: 17; v_call: TRBV3-1; cdr3_aa: CASSQEWGLAGKETQYF; cdr3_nt: TGTGCCAGCAGCCAAGAATGGGGGCTAGCGGGAAAAGAGACCCAGTACTTC
j_call: TRBJ2-4; clone_size: many; d_call: TRBD2; cdr3_length: 17; v_call: TRBV30; cdr3_aa: CAWSPRRGARAKNIQYF; cdr3_nt: TGTGCCTGGAGTCCAAGGCGGGGGGCGCGAGCCAAAAACATTCAGTACTTC
j_call: TRBJ1-1; clone_size: few; d_call: -; cdr3_length: 13; v_call: TRBV12-3/TRBV12-4; cdr3_aa: CASSLSSLAEAFF; cdr3_nt: TGTGCCAGCAGTTTAAGTAGCCTGGCTGAAGCTTTCTTT
j_call: TRBJ2-2; clone_size: many; d_call: TRBD2; cdr3_length: 14; v_call: TRBV29-1; cdr3_aa: CSVDAGGWTGELFF; cdr3_nt: TGCAGCGTTGATGCGGGGGGCTGGACCGGGGAGCTGTTTTTT
j_call: TRBJ1-4; clone_size: few; d_call: -; cdr3_length: 17; v_call: TRBV30; cdr3_aa: CAWSVGLMGRGDEKLFF; cdr3_nt: TGTGCCTGGAGTGTTGGACTAATGGGGCGAGGTGACGAAAAACTGTTTTTT
j_call: TRBJ2-1; clone_size: few; d_call: TRBD2; cdr3_length: 14; v_call: TRBV4-2; cdr3_aa: CASSHAGLAGEYFF; cdr3_nt: TGTGCCAGCAGCCATGCGGGACTAGCGGGAGAATACTTCTTC
j_call: TRBJ2-7; clone_size: few; d_call: -; cdr3_length: 14; v_call: TRBV6-1; cdr3_aa: CASSDRVGPYEQYF; cdr3_nt: TGCGCCAGCAGTGATCGGGTCGGCCCCTACGAGCAGTACTTC
j_call: TRBJ2-5; clone_size: many; d_call: -; cdr3_length: 13; v_call: TRBV19; cdr3_aa: CASSMTYQETQYF; cdr3_nt: TGTGCCAGTAGTATGACGTACCAAGAGACCCAGTACTTC
j_call: TRBJ2-1; clone_size: few; d_call: TRBD2; cdr3_length: 12; v_call: TRBV7-7; cdr3_aa: CASSPGGGEQFF; cdr3_nt: TGTGCCAGCAGCCCGGGAGGGGGTGAGCAGTTCTTC
j_call: TRBJ2-7; clone_size: -; d_call: -; cdr3_length: 14; v_call: TRBV19; cdr3_aa: CASSTRKGTYEQYF; cdr3_nt: TGTGCCAGTAGTACCAGGAAAGGTACCTACGAGCAGTACTTC
j_call: TRBJ1-3; clone_size: medium-sized; d_call: -; cdr3_length: 15; v_call: TRBV12-3/TRBV12-4; cdr3_aa: CASSLESYSGNTIYF; cdr3_nt: TGTGCCAGCAGTTTAGAGAGTTACTCTGGAAACACCATATATTTT
j_call: TRBJ2-7; clone_size: -; d_call: TRBD1; cdr3_length: 14; v_call: TRBV7-9; cdr3_aa: CASSSNRGQREQYF; cdr3_nt: TGTGCCAGCAGCTCAAACAGGGGGCAGAGGGAGCAGTACTTC
j_call: TRBJ2-1; clone_size: -; d_call: -; cdr3_length: 15; v_call: TRBV20-1; cdr3_aa: CSARWGRKLLNEQFF; cdr3_nt: TGCAGTGCTAGATGGGGCAGGAAATTGCTCAATGAGCAGTTCTTC
j_call: TRBJ1-1; clone_size: -; d_call: -; cdr3_length: 12; v_call: TRBV6-2/TRBV6-3; cdr3_aa: CVSSSPNTEAFF; cdr3_nt: TGCGTCAGCAGTTCCCCGAACACTGAAGCTTTCTTT
j_call: TRBJ1-6; clone_size: -; d_call: -; cdr3_length: 12; v_call: TRBV28; cdr3_aa: CASSLIDSPLHF; cdr3_nt: TGTGCCAGCAGTTTAATAGATTCACCCCTCCACTTT
j_call: TRBJ2-3; clone_size: many; d_call: -; cdr3_length: 15; v_call: TRBV5-1; cdr3_aa: CASSPTRGIQDTQYF; cdr3_nt: TGCGCCAGCAGCCCCACCCGGGGGATTCAAGATACGCAGTATTTT
j_call: TRBJ2-7; clone_size: few; d_call: -; cdr3_length: 14; v_call: TRBV19; cdr3_aa: CASSIGRNSYEQYF; cdr3_nt: TGTGCCAGTAGTATCGGGCGGAACTCCTACGAGCAGTACTTC
j_call: TRBJ2-4; clone_size: -; d_call: TRBD2; cdr3_length: 19; v_call: TRBV9; cdr3_aa: CASSAPLAGGGGAKNIQYF; cdr3_nt: TGTGCCAGCAGCGCCCCACTAGCGGGAGGAGGGGGGGCCAAAAACATTCAGTACTTC
j_call: TRBJ2-6; clone_size: medium-sized; d_call: -; cdr3_length: 15; v_call: TRBV6-1; cdr3_aa: CASSRTGIGANVLTF; cdr3_nt: TGTGCCAGCAGTCGCACAGGGATTGGGGCCAACGTCCTGACTTTC
j_call: TRBJ2-2; clone_size: once; d_call: TRBD1; cdr3_length: 18; v_call: TRBV10-1; cdr3_aa: CASRAGTGVGPPTGELFF; cdr3_nt: TGCGCCAGCAGGGCCGGTACAGGGGTTGGACCCCCTACCGGGGAGCTGTTTTTT